This T cell receptor beta chain was captured in a study of early T cells in non-severe SARS-CoV-2 infection (dated by TCRdb to 2020 to 2023). Context from the whole study: Because TCR sequencing was done on bulk RNA from unsorted whole blood, the alpha and beta chains could not be paired.

This clonotype was observed a few times. There is no known antigen for this receptor. The junction does not match germline at one end; this may be a read error. The library was built by means of 5' RACE. Data came from a NextSeq 500. Unique molecular identifiers were attached to individual cDNA molecules in the TCR library protocol so that sequencing error and PCR bias could be corrected. TCR alpha and beta chains were both sequenced, and the abundances of alpha and beta sequences in each sample were closely correlated with each other. Per the source publication's procedure: Decombinator V4 was used to annotate the V gene, J gene and CDR3 of the TCR sequences. TCRs were defined as expanded if a significant change between any two time points was detected under a Poisson model with p below 0.0001. TCR abundances were normalised to the total number of TCRs sequenced in each sample and reported as counts per million. MAIT TCRs were defined by TRAV1-2 paired with TRAJ12, TRAJ20 or TRAJ33, and iNKT TCRs by TRAV10 paired with TRAJ18. VDJdb, accessed on 1 November 2021, was searched for TCRs annotated for CMV, EBV and SARS-CoV-2, and TCRs annotated for more than one antigen were excluded. TCRdb took the public reads, trimmed them with fastp at Q25, ran MiXCR for clone calling and kept in-frame beta chains. All rows with the same CDR3 protein become a single entry with the most common DNA and genes. These V and J calls are TCRdb output, not the study's own analysis. In this sample the table shows some 110,000 distinct CDR3 sequences, more than 12% of which occur a single time. The ten largest clones represent less than 25% of the sample.

Overall results and qualifications from the work: VDJdb matching was skewed toward anti-spike CD8 responses, so virus-specific expansions were likely underestimated and private and CD4 specificities were missed.

A case-control design nested within a healthcare worker cohort in London, UK, was used, with weekly nasopharyngeal swab PCR tests and blood sampling performed. Healthcare workers were recruited between 23 and 31 March 2020, during the week of the UK lockdown, and were followed weekly for up to about 16 weeks. Measured from the cysteine to the phenylalanine, the CDR3 is 12 residues long. Only CDR3 DNA is held: 36 bases, read in frame from base 1. Per the germline V gene (reference sequence), MNHNY is the CDR1 and SVGAGI is the CDR2. The sequence came from an adult who was a healthcare worker with PCR-confirmed SARS-CoV-2 infection or an uninfected control (not recorded which). In this chain, TRBV6-6 is recombined with TRBJ1-1; 8 junctional bases match TRBD1. The specimen was whole blood. The nucleotide sequence reads as follows: TGTGTCAGCAGTGTACAGGGGGGTGAAGCTTTCTTT. This gives the protein CVSSVQGGEAFF.